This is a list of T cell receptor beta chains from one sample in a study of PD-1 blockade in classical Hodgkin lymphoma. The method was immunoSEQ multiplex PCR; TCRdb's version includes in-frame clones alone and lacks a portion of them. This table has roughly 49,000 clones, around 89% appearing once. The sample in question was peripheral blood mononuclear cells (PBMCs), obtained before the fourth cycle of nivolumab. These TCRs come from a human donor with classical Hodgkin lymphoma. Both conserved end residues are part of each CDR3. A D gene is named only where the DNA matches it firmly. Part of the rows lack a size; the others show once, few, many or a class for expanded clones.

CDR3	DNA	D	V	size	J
CASSIPVRGRSGANVLTF	TGTGCCAGTAGTATACCCGTGCGCGGGAGGTCTGGGGCCAACGTCCTGACTTTC	TRBD2	TRBV19	.	TRBJ2-6
CASSPSGTRGVNEQFF	TGTGCCAGTAGTCCATCCGGGACAAGGGGGGTGAATGAGCAGTTCTTC	.	TRBV19	.	TRBJ2-1
CASSVQVDYGYTF	TGTGCCAGCAGCGTCCAGGTTGACTATGGCTACACCTTC	.	TRBV9	few	TRBJ1-2
CASNTGTGDYGYTF	TGTGCCAGCAATACCGGGACAGGGGACTATGGCTACACCTTC	TRBD1	TRBV6-5	.	TRBJ1-2
CASSFPGTSLGYGYTF	TGTGCCAGCAGTTTCCCCGGGACCTCTCTAGGTTATGGCTACACCTTC	.	TRBV28	.	TRBJ1-2
CASIRRQGRSTEAFF	TGTGCCAGTATCAGAAGACAGGGAAGAAGCACTGAAGCTTTCTTT	TRBD1	TRBV19	.	TRBJ1-1
CASSLARDRGETQYF	TGCGCCAGCAGCTTGGCCCGGGACAGGGGAGAGACCCAGTACTTC	TRBD1	TRBV5-1	once	TRBJ2-5
CASSLTASTANVLTF	TGTGCCAGCAGTTTGACAGCCAGTACGGCCAACGTCCTGACTTTC	.	TRBV2	.	TRBJ2-6
CASSRGRLAEKLFF	TGTGCCAGCAGCCGAGGTAGACTCGCCGAAAAACTGTTTTTT	.	TRBV11-3	.	TRBJ1-4
CASSDSGEGPRNEQFF	TGTGCCAGCAGTGATTCGGGGGAGGGCCCTCGGAATGAGCAGTTCTTC	TRBD2	TRBV6-4	.	TRBJ2-1
CASRIAGNTEAFF	TGTGCCAGCCGTATCGCGGGGAATACTGAAGCTTTCTTT	.	TRBV27	.	TRBJ1-1
CASSQTSGSHNEQFF	TGTGCCAGCAGTCAAACTAGCGGGAGCCACAATGAGCAGTTCTTC	TRBD2	TRBV7-3	.	TRBJ2-1
CASSPQGREAQYF	TGTGCCAGCAGTCCACAGGGGCGGGAGGCCCAGTACTTC	.	TRBV7-3	once	TRBJ2-5
CASSLSSYNEQFF	TGTGCCAGCAGCCTCTCGTCCTACAATGAGCAGTTCTTC	.	TRBV6-5	.	TRBJ2-1
CATSKREQETQYF	TGTGCCACCAGCAAGCGAGAGCAAGAGACCCAGTACTTC	.	TRBV15	.	TRBJ2-5
CASSDSGTAGDTQYF	TGTGCCAGCAGTGATTCGGGCACAGCCGGGGATACGCAGTATTTT	.	TRBV6-4	.	TRBJ2-3